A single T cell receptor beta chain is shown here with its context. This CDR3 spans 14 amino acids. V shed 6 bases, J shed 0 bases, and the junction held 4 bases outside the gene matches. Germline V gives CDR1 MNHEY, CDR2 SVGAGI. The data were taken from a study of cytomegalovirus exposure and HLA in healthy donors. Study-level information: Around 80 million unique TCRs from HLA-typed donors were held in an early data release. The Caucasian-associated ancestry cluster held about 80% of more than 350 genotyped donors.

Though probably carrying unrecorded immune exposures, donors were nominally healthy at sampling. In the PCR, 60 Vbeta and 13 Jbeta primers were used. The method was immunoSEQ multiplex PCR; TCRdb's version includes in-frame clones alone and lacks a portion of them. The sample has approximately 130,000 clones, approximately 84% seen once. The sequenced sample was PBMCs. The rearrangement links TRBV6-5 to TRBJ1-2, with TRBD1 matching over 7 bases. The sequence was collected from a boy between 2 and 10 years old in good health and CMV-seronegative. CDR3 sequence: CASRETGPNYGYTF. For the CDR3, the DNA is TGTGCCAGCAGAGAGACAGGGCCTAACTATGGCTACACCTTC.